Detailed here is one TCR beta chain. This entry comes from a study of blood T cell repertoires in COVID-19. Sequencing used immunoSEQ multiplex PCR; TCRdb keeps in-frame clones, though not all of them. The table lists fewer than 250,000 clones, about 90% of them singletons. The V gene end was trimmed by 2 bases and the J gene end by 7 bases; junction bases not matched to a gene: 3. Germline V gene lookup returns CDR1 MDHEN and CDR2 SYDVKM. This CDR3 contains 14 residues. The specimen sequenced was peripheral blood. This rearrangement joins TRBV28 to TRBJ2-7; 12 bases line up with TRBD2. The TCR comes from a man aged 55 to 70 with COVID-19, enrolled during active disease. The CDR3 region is CASSLGLAGGEQYF. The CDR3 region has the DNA TGTGCCAGCAGTTTAGGGCTAGCGGGAGGGGAGCAGTACTTC.